A selection of T cell receptor beta chains follows, all from one sample in a study of tumor-infiltrating lymphocytes in primary liver carcinoma. TCRdb analysed the multiplex PCR reads with MiXCR anew, one entry per CDR3 protein. The profile covers 30,000 to 35,000 distinct CDR3 sequences, with over 65% appearing a single time and roughly 34% taken by the ten largest. Sequencing input: liver tumor tissue from sampling region 5. The receptors originated from a man aged 40-49 years with primary liver carcinoma and hepatitis B virus infection. CDR3s include the opening cysteine and the closing phenylalanine or tryptophan. Fields, in order: CDR3 length, V gene, J gene, D gene, clone size, CDR3 protein, CDR3 DNA. A D gene is named only where the DNA matches it firmly. Not all rows give a size; the values are once, few, many and, for expanded clones, a class.

length: 14; V: TRBV7-9; J: TRBJ1-1; D: NA; size: few; CDR3: CASSPSSDCTEAFF; DNA: TGTGCCAGCAGCCCTAGCTCCGATTGTACTGAAGCTTTCTTT
length: 15; V: TRBV11-2; J: TRBJ2-3; D: NA; size: many; CDR3: CASCLAPPAIDTQYF; DNA: TGTGCCAGCTGCTTAGCCCCCCCGGCGATTGATACGCAGTATTTT
length: 13; V: TRBV6-5; J: TRBJ2-3; D: NA; size: NA; CDR3: CVSMRGSDDTQYF; DNA: TGTGTCAGCATGCGGGGATCAGATGATACGCAGTATTTT
length: 12; V: TRBV7-9; J: TRBJ2-5; D: NA; size: many; CDR3: CASSLRDETQYF; DNA: TGTGCCAGCAGCTTAAGGGATGAGACCCAGTACTTC
length: 8; V: TRBV6-5; J: TRBJ1-2; D: NA; size: NA; CDR3: CACRGYTF; DNA: TGTGCCTGCAGGGGTTACACCTTC
length: 17; V: TRBV12-3/TRBV12-4; J: TRBJ2-1; D: TRBD2; size: NA; CDR3: CASSVRRVAGVVNEQFF; DNA: TGTGCCAGCAGTGTACGAAGGGTAGCGGGAGTTGTCAATGAGCAGTTCTTC
length: 15; V: TRBV4-3; J: TRBJ2-7; D: NA; size: NA; CDR3: CANSQDQETPYEQYF; DNA: TGCGCCAACAGCCAAGATCAGGAGACTCCCTACGAGCAGTACTTT
length: 20; V: TRBV4-1; J: TRBJ2-3; D: TRBD2; size: NA; CDR3: CPSSQPGLAGGPQGTDTQYF; DNA: TGCCCCAGCAGCCAACCGGGACTAGCGGGAGGGCCGCAGGGCACAGATACGCAATATTTT
length: 14; V: TRBV11-2; J: TRBJ2-1; D: TRBD2; size: NA; CDR3: CASSLVGRVNEQFF; DNA: TGTGCCAGCAGCTTAGTAGGGAGGGTCAATGAGCAGTTCTTC
length: 16; V: TRBV10-3; J: TRBJ1-4; D: TRBD1; size: NA; CDR3: CAISDRQGAGNEILFF; DNA: TGTGCCATCAGTGATCGTCAGGGGGCTGGAAATGAAATACTGTTTTTT
length: 14; V: TRBV11-2; J: TRBJ2-7; D: TRBD1; size: once; CDR3: CASSLAQGAYEQYF; DNA: TGCGCCAGCAGCTTAGCCCAGGGGGCTTACGAGCAGTATTTC
length: 12; V: TRBV29-1; J: TRBJ2-2; D: NA; size: NA; CDR3: CSKQAHTGELFF; DNA: TGCAGCAAGCAGGCGCACACCGGGGAGCTGTTTTTT
length: 13; V: TRBV29-1; J: TRBJ2-7; D: NA; size: NA; CDR3: CSVVVALGGEQYF; DNA: TGCAGCGTGGTTGTCGCTCTGGGGGGCGAGCAGTACTTC
length: 16; V: TRBV4-3; J: TRBJ2-2; D: NA; size: once; CDR3: CTSNQNPEGSPGELFF; DNA: TGCACCAGCAATCAAAACCCAGAAGGAAGCCCCGGGGAGCTGTTTTTT
length: 14; V: TRBV11-2; J: TRBJ1-4; D: NA; size: NA; CDR3: CSSTLGTCVPGLFF; DNA: TGTTCCAGCACCCTCGGGACGTGCGTCCCGGGACTGTTTTTT
length: 12; V: TRBV11-2; J: TRBJ2-1; D: NA; size: NA; CDR3: CASGPSHIEQFF; DNA: TGTGCCAGCGGCCCCTCCCACATCGAGCAGTTCTTC
length: 15; V: TRBV6-5; J: TRBJ1-5; D: NA; size: NA; CDR3: CARSYSKGRDQPQHF; DNA: TGTGCCAGAAGTTACTCGAAGGGCAGGGATCAGCCACAGCATTTT
length: 14; V: TRBV4-3; J: TRBJ1-6; D: NA; size: once; CDR3: CASSLDRGYSPLHF; DNA: TGTGCCAGCAGCCTTGACCGAGGGTATTCACCCCTCCACTTT
length: 17; V: TRBV6-2/TRBV6-3; J: TRBJ2-3; D: TRBD2; size: NA; CDR3: CSSKKAGELARTDTQYF; DNA: TGTTCCAGTAAAAAAGCGGGAGAGTTAGCGAGGACAGATACGCAGTATTTT
length: 14; V: TRBV6-1; J: TRBJ1-1; D: TRBD1; size: NA; CDR3: CASRRQGAMTEASF; DNA: TGCGCCAGTCGAAGACAGGGGGCTATGACTGAAGCTTCCTTT
length: 13; V: TRBV14; J: TRBJ2-1; D: NA; size: NA; CDR3: CANNQGPFNEQFF; DNA: TGTGCCAACAACCAAGGGCCATTCAATGAGCAGTTCTTC
length: 15; V: TRBV11-3; J: TRBJ2-1; D: NA; size: NA; CDR3: CASSAGSREISEQLF; DNA: TGTGCCAGCAGCGCCGGGAGTAGAGAGATTAGTGAGCAGCTCTTC
length: 15; V: TRBV5-4; J: TRBJ2-7; D: NA; size: NA; CDR3: CASSLDRASIYEQHF; DNA: TGTGCCAGCAGCTTGGATCGCGCGAGCATCTACGAGCAGCACTTC
length: 15; V: TRBV4-3; J: TRBJ2-7; D: NA; size: NA; CDR3: CASSQESGRNYVQYF; DNA: TGCGCCAGCAGCCAAGAATCAGGACGGAACTACGTGCAGTACTTC
length: 13; V: TRBV18; J: TRBJ1-1; D: TRBD1; size: few; CDR3: CTSSPPRQGIAFF; DNA: TGTACCAGCTCACCACCGCGACAGGGGATTGCTTTCTTT
length: 15; V: TRBV6-5; J: TRBJ2-5; D: TRBD1; size: medium-sized; CDR3: CASRRDRTRQETQYF; DNA: TGTGCCAGCAGGCGGGACAGGACGAGACAAGAGACCCAGTACTTC
length: 19; V: TRBV10-3; J: TRBJ2-7; D: TRBD2; size: NA; CDR3: CAITKRPGLSGGFSYEQYF; DNA: TGTGCCATCACCAAGCGACCGGGACTATCGGGAGGGTTCTCCTACGAGCAGTACTTC
length: 14; V: TRBV29-1; J: TRBJ2-7; D: TRBD1; size: once; CDR3: CSVLQGALSYECYF; DNA: TGCAGCGTTTTACAGGGGGCTTTATCCTACGAGTGCTACTTC
length: 20; V: TRBV14; J: TRBJ2-6; D: NA; size: few; CDR3: CASSQVLGAGVFSGANVLTF; DNA: TGCGCCAGCAGCCAAGTTTTGGGAGCAGGGGTGTTCTCTGGGGCCAACGTCCTGACTTTC
length: 17; V: TRBV11-2; J: TRBJ2-6; D: NA; size: NA; CDR3: CASSFFLWHTGANVPTF; DNA: TGTGCCAGTAGCTTTTTTCTGTGGCACACTGGGGCTAACGTCCCGACTTTC
length: 16; V: TRBV10-3; J: TRBJ2-6; D: TRBD2; size: NA; CDR3: CAIGAAWGSGANLLTF; DNA: TGTGCCATCGGTGCTGCTTGGGGGAGCGGGGCCAACCTCCTGACTTTC
length: 14; V: TRBV11-2; J: TRBJ2-7; D: NA; size: NA; CDR3: CASSLVHGAYVQYF; DNA: TGTGCCAGCAGCTTAGTCCACGGGGCTTACGTGCAGTATTTC
length: 15; V: TRBV4-3; J: TRBJ2-7; D: NA; size: NA; CDR3: CASIQDQETPYEQYF; DNA: TGTGCCAGCATCCAAGATCAGGAGACTCCCTACGAGCAGTACTTC
length: 16; V: TRBV6-5; J: TRBJ2-6; D: NA; size: NA; CDR3: CASSYAPGSGANVLTF; DNA: TGTGCCAGTAGTTACGCTCCAGGGTCTGGGGCCAACGTCCTGACTTTC
length: 17; V: TRBV4-2; J: TRBJ2-1; D: NA; size: NA; CDR3: CASSPVAGVVGVNDQSF; DNA: TGTGCCAGCAGCCCTGTCGCGGGTGTAGTGGGAGTCAATGATCAGTCCTTC
length: 13; V: TRBV29-1; J: TRBJ2-5; D: TRBD1; size: NA; CDR3: CSAPVQGQETQYF; DNA: TGCAGCGCTCCAGTACAGGGGCAAGAGACCCAGTACTTC
length: 15; V: TRBV5-1; J: TRBJ2-7; D: TRBD1; size: NA; CDR3: CASRRGQGVAYKQYF; DNA: TGCGCCAGCAGACGGGGTCAGGGGGTTGCCTACAAGCAGTACTTC
length: 14; V: TRBV29-1; J: TRBJ1-1; D: NA; size: NA; CDR3: CSVEGTPSSPDAIF; DNA: TGCAGCGTTGAGGGGACGCCGTCCTCGCCTGATGCTATCTTT
length: 13; V: TRBV11-2; J: TRBJ2-5; D: NA; size: NA; CDR3: CASSSVLEEALYF; DNA: TGTGCCAGCAGCTCAGTTCTGGAAGAGGCCCTGTACTTC
length: 22; V: TRBV28; J: TRBJ2-1; D: TRBD2; size: few; CDR3: CASKPPADSGTSGRSSDNEQFF; DNA: TGTGCCAGCAAACCCCCTGCCGACTCTGGGACTAGCGGGAGATCTTCGGACAATGAGCAGTTCTTC
length: 16; V: TRBV11-2; J: TRBJ2-5; D: NA; size: NA; CDR3: CASSRTPGMGKETQYF; DNA: TGTGCCAGCAGCCGAACTCCTGGCATGGGGAAGGAGACCCAGTACTTC
length: 14; V: TRBV6-2/TRBV6-3; J: TRBJ1-5; D: NA; size: NA; CDR3: CASSYSAAIQSQHF; DNA: TGTGCCAGCAGTTACTCGGCAGCAATACAGTCCCAGCATTTT
length: 15; V: TRBV6-2/TRBV6-3; J: TRBJ2-5; D: TRBD2; size: NA; CDR3: CAIATSGSLGETLYF; DNA: TGTGCCATTGCGACTAGCGGGAGCCTTGGAGAGACCCTGTACTTC
length: 15; V: TRBV11-2; J: TRBJ2-3; D: NA; size: NA; CDR3: CASSMQQGRPDTQYF; DNA: TGTGCCAGCAGTATGCAACAAGGTCGGCCAGATACGCAGTATTTT
length: 13; V: TRBV11-2; J: TRBJ2-1; D: NA; size: NA; CDR3: CASSLYRVSEQFF; DNA: TGTGCCAGCAGCTTATACCGGGTTAGTGAGCAGTTCTTC
length: 13; V: TRBV6-5; J: TRBJ2-3; D: TRBD2; size: NA; CDR3: CSSMRGSENTQYF; DNA: TGTTCCAGCATGCGGGGGTCAGAAAATACGCAGTATTTT
length: 16; V: TRBV4-2; J: TRBJ2-7; D: TRBD2; size: NA; CDR3: CASSQVVSGVSYEKYF; DNA: TGTGCCAGCAGCCAAGTGGTTAGCGGGGTTTCCTACGAGAAGTACTTT
length: 12; V: TRBV2; J: TRBJ2-1; D: NA; size: once; CDR3: CASSTEVDEQFF; DNA: TGTGCCAGTTCGACAGAGGTGGATGAGCAGTTCTTC
length: 13; V: TRBV6-1; J: TRBJ1-1; D: NA; size: NA; CDR3: CASLQLGGTEAFF; DNA: TGTGCCAGCCTCCAGTTGGGCGGCACTGAAGCTTTCTTT
length: 16; V: TRBV10-3; J: TRBJ2-1; D: TRBD2; size: NA; CDR3: CAISESGASGSREQFF; DNA: TGTGCCATCAGTGAGTCAGGAGCTAGCGGGAGTCGCGAGCAGTTCTTC
length: 15; V: TRBV28; J: TRBJ1-5; D: NA; size: many; CDR3: CASSSPQGPGEPQHF; DNA: TGTGCCAGCAGTTCTCCCCAGGGCCCCGGCGAGCCCCAGCATTTT